Each of the 4 T cell receptor beta chains below was sequenced from the same sample in a study of shared clonotypes between healthy human individuals (dated by TCRdb to about 2020). Library construction relied on the immunoSEQ multiplex PCR assay. TCRdb limited this immuneACCESS table to in-frame rearrangements with V and J called. A share of clones is missing; checked studies link under half to unresolved V genes, and the rest is unexplained. This sample gives about 2.3 million clones in total; more than 85% of them show up just once. Of the sample, 0.39% falls within the top ten clones. Material for sequencing was naive CD4+ T cells from PBMCs. In the paper's terms, the cell subset or site label means: CD45RA+ positively selected. Receptors were obtained from a man younger than 35 in good health. Some clones in this sample may be carry-over from other donors' samples.

The V call is TRBV5-4, the J call TRBJ2-5, with D unclear. The CDR3 length is 13 residues. Trimming cost V 4 bases and J 5 bases, with 12 bases left between them. Germline CDR1 SGHNT, CDR2 YYREEE (reference sequence). The CDR3 DNA is TGTGCCAGCAGCGTTCTAGTGGGGGAGACCCAGTACTTC. It specifies CASSVLVGETQYF. Variable domain in full (rest from reference TRBV5-4 and TRBJ2-5): ETGVTQSPTHLIKTRGQQVTLRCSSQSGHNTVSWYQQALGQGPQFIFQYYREEENGRGNFPPRFSGLQFPNYSSELNVNALELDDSALYLCASSVLVGETQYFGPGTRLLVL.

The chain carries TRBV27 and TRBJ2-5; 8 bases fit TRBD1. The germline CDR1 and CDR2 sequences are MNHEY and SMNVEV (reference sequence). The CDR3 runs to 12 residues. V lost 5 bases and J lost 13; bases outside the gene matches: 9. The CDR3 sequence is CASSTDRGIVYF. DNA for the CDR3: TGTGCCAGCAGTACAGACAGGGGAATTGTGTACTTC.

This sequence joins TRBV5-1 and TRBJ2-1; 7 bases align to TRBD1. Germline V gives CDR1 SGHRS, CDR2 YFSETQ. V was clipped by 4 bases and J by 2 bases; unmatched bases: 9. The CDR3 length is 16 residues. The CDR3 protein is CASSLGQDKTYNEQFF. CDR3 in DNA: TGCGCCAGCAGCCTCGGACAGGATAAAACCTACAATGAGCAGTTCTTC.

This clone was counted a single time. The gene calls are TRBV14 and TRBJ1-1; 8 bases map to TRBD1. CDR1 and CDR2 (germline): SGHDN, FVKESK. Germline trimming cut 6 bases from V and 9 bases from J; bases unmatched to any gene: 6. The CDR3 runs 12 residues. CDR3 DNA: TGTGCCAGCAGATCACAGGGGGGCAAAGCTTTCTTT. This codes for CASRSQGGKAFF. Filled out from reference TRBV14 and TRBJ1-1, the complete variable domain reads EAGVTQFPSHSVIEKGQTVTLRCDPISGHDNLYWYRRVMGKEIKFLLHFVKESKQDESGMPNNRFLAERTGGTYSTLKVQPAELEDSGVYFCASRSQGGKAFFGQGTRLTVV.